The table lists the clone carrying this TCR beta chain with a few counts. Its antigen is unidentified. One entry per CDR3 protein, called by TCRdb with MiXCR from the 5' RACE reads. The repertoire holds around 440,000 distinct CDR3 sequences, with 15% to 20% as singletons. Trimming shortened V by 6 bases and J by 5 bases, and 14 bases separated the two germline ends. The CDR3 sequence is 14 residues long. CDR1 is DFQATT and CDR2 is SNEGSKA in the germline V gene (reference sequence). The data are from a study of CD8 T cells in ankylosing spondylitis. Broader study findings: A TCR beta motif of about eight highly homologous variants appeared characteristic of ankylosing spondylitis blood.

V is TRBV20-1 and J is TRBJ1-6; no reliable D call. The sequenced sample consisted of blood, either unsorted or a sorted T cell fraction (not recorded which). The sequence was obtained from a male donor with ankylosing spondylitis. The CDR3 DNA is TGCAGTGCCCACCCTCCGGCCAATAATTCACCCCTCCACTTT. This gives the protein CSAHPPANNSPLHF.